This T cell receptor beta chain was sequenced in a study of OX40 agonist ivuxolimab in advanced cancers. Study information: One hepatocellular carcinoma and a couple of cutaneous melanoma patients partially responded.

Notes on this clone: Its matching antigen is unknown.

CDR1 is SNHLY, CDR2 FYNNEI, per germline. V was pared by 6 bases and J by 13 bases, with 12 bases of the junction left unmatched. CDR3 size: 14 residues. Enrollment shut out patients with autoimmune disease history or systemic immunosuppression. Here immunoSEQ multiplex PCR was the method, and the copy in TCRdb shows in-frame clones only, minus some. The sample consists of roughly 60,000 clones, roughly 83% of them appearing once. Broader study findings: Dose levels from 0.1 to 3.0 mg/kg saw CD4+ and CD8+ blood T cells expand clonally by week 6. Patients who responded partially at 0.1-3.0 mg/kg showed clonal expansion ranking among the lowest.

This rearrangement joins TRBV2 to TRBJ2-4; TRBD1 matches at 10 bases. Here the sequenced sample was CD4+ or CD8+ T cells sorted from blood, taken in a trial of the OX40 agonist ivuxolimab. This TCR derives from an adult with an advanced solid tumor such as melanoma, head and neck, liver or kidney cancer. This CDR3 is CASRAGTGELRQYF. CDR3 DNA: TGTGCCAGCAGGGCCGGGACAGGGGAGTTAAGGCAGTACTTC. Complete variable domain (other parts from reference TRBV2 and TRBJ2-4): EPEVTQTPSHQVTQMGQEVILRCVPISNHLYFYWYRQILGQKVEFLVSFYNNEISEKSEIFDDQFSVERPDGSNFTLKIRSTKLEDSAMYFCASRAGTGELRQYFGAGTRLSVL.